This entry describes one T cell receptor (beta chain). The antigen is unknown. Measured with immunoSEQ multiplex PCR; TCRdb has only the in-frame clones, and not every one. Of about 92,000 clones listed, about four fifths are singletons. These data belong to a study of memory CD4+ T cells and cytomegalovirus serostatus. The study, taken as a whole, reports: Of under 200 reported CMV TCRbeta sequences, under 70 were found in memory CD4+ repertoires.

Trimming stripped 0 bases from V and 0 bases from J, with 13 bases between. The CDR3 has 17 residues. Single viable CD3+CD4+CD8-CD45RO+ cells were sorted as the memory CD4+ T cells. The sample comprised memory CD4+ T cells from blood. This clonotype was sampled from an adult in good health and CMV-seropositive. J is TRBJ2-3 and V is TRBV23-1; TRBD1 is a possible D gene (6 bases). TRBV23-1 is filed as an ORF, its function uncertain. The CDR3 loop reads CASSQSEQGTSTDTQYF. In DNA form, the CDR3 reads TGCGCCAGCAGTCAATCGGAACAGGGAACTAGCACAGATACGCAGTATTTT.